The 23 T cell receptor beta chains given below trace back to one sample, sequenced in a study of T cells in Graves' hyperthyroidism and ophthalmopathy. TCR beta CDR3 sequences were amplified from RNA transcripts. The HTBI primer set drove a first-round RT-PCR of the TCR CDR3. One entry per CDR3 protein, called by TCRdb with MiXCR from the multiplex PCR reads. The profile shows hundreds of thousands of distinct CDR3 sequences, approximately 15% of them singletons. What was sequenced was blood. The receptor set was obtained from a woman aged 40 to 55 with Graves' ophthalmopathy.

This clonotype was counted ten times or more. The CDR3 DNA is TGTGCCAGCACCGTCAGGGATACGCAGTATTTT. It specifies CASTVRDTQYF. The J gene is TRBJ2-3, the V gene TRBV2; D unclear. The germline gives CDR1 SNHLY, CDR2 FYNNEI. The CDR3 totals 11 residues. V gave up 7 bases and J gave up 6 bases, with 8 bases separating them.

The sample holds many counts of this clonotype. CDR3 nucleotide sequence: TGCAGTGCTCGCCAAAACCAAGCGGGAGTATACGAGCAGTACTTC. It yields the protein CSARQNQAGVYEQYF. J is TRBJ2-7 and V is TRBV20-1; 8 nucleotides match TRBD2. The CDR3 length is 15 residues. After removal of 5 bases from V and 4 bases from J, the junction contained 13 bases not matched to a gene. Per germline, CDR1 DFQATT and CDR2 SNEGSKA (reference sequence).

This clonotype was counted only a few times. The rearrangement uses TRBV18 and TRBJ1-1; 7 bases fit TRBD1. V shed 1 base and J 4 bases; nucleotides not matched to a gene: 9. CDR1 and CDR2 (germline): KGHSH, LQKENI. This CDR3 comprises 16 residues. The CDR3 DNA reads TGTGCCAGCTCACCACGTCTGGGACAGCGCTTCACTGAAGCTTTCTTT. It specifies CASSPRLGQRFTEAFF.

This clonotype was detected many times. The chain links TRBV7-2 to TRBJ2-1, with TRBD2 matching over 9 bases. The germline V gene encodes CDR1 SGHTA and CDR2 FQGNSA. The CDR3 extends over 15 amino acids. V gave up 0 bases and J gave up 7 bases; unmatched junction bases: 4. In DNA, the CDR3 is TGTGCCAGCAGCTTAGCTAGCGGGGGAGGGAATGAGCAGTTCTTC. The encoded protein is CASSLASGGGNEQFF.

This clonotype was seen at least ten times. This rearrangement joins TRBV5-1 to TRBJ2-2; D not certain. Germline V gives CDR1 SGHRS, CDR2 YFSETQ. The CDR3 covers 16 residues. The V end was cut by 0 bases, the J end by 0 bases, with 9 bases between. CDR3 DNA: TGCGCCAGCAGCTTGGCAGTCTCGGCGAACACCGGGGAGCTGTTTTTT. It is translated as CASSLAVSANTGELFF.

This clonotype was detected many times. This sequence joins TRBV7-8 and TRBJ2-1; the D is unclear. The V end was cut by 3 bases, the J end by 2 bases, with 14 bases between. The CDR3 sequence is 16 residues long. Germline values: CDR1 SGHVS, CDR2 FQNEAQ. The CDR3 bases are TGTGCCAGCAGCTTTCTTGAGTACCTTGCCTACAATGAGCAGTTCTTC. Residues: CASSFLEYLAYNEQFF.

This clonotype came up a few times. The rearrangement joins TRBV18 to TRBJ1-5; D not certain. Per the germline V gene, CDR1 is KGHSH and CDR2 is LQKENI. Trimming cost V 4 bases and J 0 bases, with 13 bases left between them. This CDR3 is built from 16 residues. The CDR3 protein is CASSLDGDLSNQPQHF. Here the CDR3 DNA reads TGTGCCAGCTCACTCGACGGGGATCTTAGCAATCAGCCCCAGCATTTT.

This clonotype occurred many times. The chain is built from TRBV6-2 or TRBV6-3 and TRBJ2-1; 14 nucleotides match TRBD2. With 9 bases clipped from V and 10 bases from J, the junction kept 20 bases outside the gene matches. The CDR3 contains 18 residues. The germline CDR1 and CDR2 sequences are MNHEY and SVGEGT. CDR3 loop: CASRKGLAGDRPSGEQFF. The DNA of the CDR3 is TGTGCCAGTCGAAAGGGACTAGCGGGAGACCGCCCCTCAGGGGAGCAGTTCTTC.

There are many counts of this clonotype. The chain is built from TRBV2 and TRBJ1-4; 7 bases fit TRBD1. The junction had 8 bases not matched to a gene; V was cut back by 4 bases and J by 0 bases. The CDR3 totals 17 residues. Germline loops: CDR1 SNHLY, CDR2 FYNNEI. CDR3 coding DNA: TGTGCCAGCAGTGCCCACGGGACAGTTGCAACTAATGAAAAACTGTTTTTT. As protein: CASSAHGTVATNEKLFF.

The sample holds a few counts of this clonotype. The J gene is TRBJ1-2, the V gene TRBV29-1; a weak D match, TRBD1 (6 bases). Trimming pared 3 bases from V and 3 bases from J, leaving 11 bases between. Germline CDR1 and CDR2: SQVTM and ANQGSEA. The CDR3 extends over 13 amino acids. CDR3 sequence (DNA): TGCAGCGTTGAGGGGGGGCCGGACTATGGCTACACCTTC. Amino acids: CSVEGGPDYGYTF.

The CDR3 DNA is TGCGCCAGCAGCTTGGATCTCGTAGGAGGGAATGAGCAGTTCTTC. Translated, it gives CASSLDLVGGNEQFF. The chain recombines TRBV5-1 with TRBJ2-1, with D possibly TRBD2 on 6 matching bases. The CDR3 consists of 15 residues. The germline V gene has CDR1 SGHRS and CDR2 YFSETQ. Trimming left V 0 bases short and J 7 bases short, with 14 bases between.

This clonotype showed up just a few times. The rearrangement joins TRBV6-1 to TRBJ1-3, with D unresolved. The CDR3 covers 15 residues. In germline, CDR1 is MNHNS, CDR2 SASEGT. Trimming took 2 bases from V and 1 from J, leaving 9 bases between them. The CDR3 here is CASSELRQSGNTIYF. The CDR3, as DNA: TGTGCCAGCAGTGAACTCCGCCAGTCTGGAAACACCATATATTTT.

The sample holds many counts of this clonotype. CDR3: CASSRDLSTDTQYF. The CDR3 region has the DNA TGTGCCAGCAGCCGGGACCTGTCGACAGATACGCAGTATTTT. The rearrangement links TRBV7-9 to TRBJ2-3, with D possibly called TRBD1 or TRBD2 (5 bases each). The CDR3 sequence is 14 residues long. The germline V and J ends were trimmed by 5 bases and 3 bases, with 12 bases remaining between them. The germline V gene encodes CDR1 SEHNR and CDR2 FQNEAQ (reference sequence). Complete variable domain (other parts from reference TRBV7-9 and TRBJ2-3): DTGVSQNPRHKITKRGQNVTFRCDPISEHNRLYWYRQTLGQGPEFLTYFQNEAQLEKSRLLSDRFSAERPKGSFSTLEIQRTEQGDSAMYLCASSRDLSTDTQYFGPGTRLTVL.

This clonotype was counted many times. In DNA form, the CDR3 reads TGTGCCTGGAGTGTTTTTGCGGCGGGGAACACTGAAGCTTTCTTT. This encodes CAWSVFAAGNTEAFF. The V and J genes are TRBV30 and TRBJ1-1; D gene ambiguous. Trimming left V 0 bases short and J 1 base short, with 12 bases between. Germline V gene sequence: CDR1 GTSNPN, CDR2 SVGIG (reference sequence). The length of the CDR3 is 15 residues.

As to this clonotype: With a much larger clone just one base away, this may be a read error. The chain joins TRBV10-3 to TRBJ2-1; 12 bases fit TRBD2. The germline V gene has CDR1 ENHRY and CDR2 SYGVKD. CDR3 size: 16 residues. In nucleotides, the CDR3 is TGTGCCGTCAGTGAGCCCAGACTAGCGGGGGACAATGAGCAGTTCTTC. It is translated as CAVSEPRLAGDNEQFF.

The rearrangement uses TRBV6-1 and TRBJ2-6; no firm D call. V was shortened by 2 bases and J by 0 bases, with 8 bases between the two germline ends. Germline CDR1 reads MNHNS; CDR2 reads SASEGT. This CDR3 contains 16 residues. CDR3 sequence reads: CASSEIGFSGANVLTF. For the CDR3, the DNA is TGTGCCAGCAGTGAAATCGGTTTCTCTGGGGCCAACGTCCTGACTTTC.

This clonotype was detected ten times or more. The rearrangement links TRBV24-1 to TRBJ2-1, with D perhaps matching TRBD2 (6 bases). Germline CDR1 reads KGHDR; CDR2 reads SFDVKD. The CDR3 covers 14 residues. Deletions cut 5 bases from V and 7 bases from J, with 14 bases between. In DNA form, the CDR3 reads TGTGCCACCAGTGCTTCCCTAGCGCCAAATGAGCAGTTCTTC. This gives the protein CATSASLAPNEQFF.

This clonotype was detected many times. This sequence joins TRBV2 and TRBJ2-1; perhaps TRBD1 as D (5 bases). The CDR3 is 15 residues long. Germline V gives CDR1 SNHLY, CDR2 FYNNEI. V lost 3 bases and J lost 4, with 13 bases in between. CDR3 sequence (DNA): TGTGCCAGCAGTGACCGGCAGGGTTCGTACAATGAGCAGTTCTTC. Residues: CASSDRQGSYNEQFF.

This clonotype has just a few counts. The rearrangement joins TRBV11-1 to TRBJ2-1, with 12 bases identical to TRBD2. CDR3 length: 16 amino acids. Trimming removed 5 bases from V and 8 bases from J; junction bases left unmatched: 10. CDR1 is SGHAT and CDR2 is FQDESV in the germline V gene (reference sequence). The CDR3 reads CASSQDMTSGRDEQFF. Here the CDR3 DNA reads TGTGCCAGCAGCCAGGACATGACTAGCGGGAGAGATGAGCAGTTCTTC.

V gene TRBV9 combines with J gene TRBJ2-2; a weak D match, TRBD1 (6 bases). Trimming took 0 bases from V and 2 from J, leaving 14 bases between them. The germline V gene has CDR1 SGDLS and CDR2 YYNGEE. The CDR3 consists of 17 residues. The CDR3 loop is CASSVGGHGPNTGELFF. In DNA form, the CDR3 reads TGTGCCAGCAGCGTAGGGGGGCACGGGCCCAACACCGGGGAGCTGTTTTTT.

This clonotype was seen many times. The chain joins TRBV20-1 to TRBJ2-3; 10 bases are a match to TRBD2. V lost 1 base and J lost 6; bases outside the gene matches: 4. Germline V CDR1 and CDR2: DFQATT, SNEGSKA (reference sequence). The CDR3 is made up of 14 amino acids. The CDR3 reads CSARVMGLADTQYF. The CDR3 nucleotides read TGCAGTGCTAGAGTTATGGGACTAGCGGATACGCAGTATTTT.

This clonotype came up many times. The chain uses TRBV28 and TRBJ2-7; maybe TRBD2 (5 bases). Deletions cut 5 bases from V and 7 bases from J, with 18 bases between. This CDR3 is built from 14 residues. The germline V gene has CDR1 MDHEN and CDR2 SYDVKM. CDR3 sequence: CASSVWIARREQYF. CDR3 coding DNA: TGTGCCAGCAGTGTCTGGATAGCGAGGCGTGAGCAGTACTTC.

This clonotype was seen many times. The V call is TRBV28, the J call TRBJ2-5; tentative D call: TRBD1 (7 bases). V was trimmed by 4 bases and J by 7 bases, leaving 19 bases between them. The germline V gene encodes CDR1 MDHEN and CDR2 SYDVKM. The CDR3 extends over 15 amino acids. The CDR3 loop is CASSSPRGRIGTQYF. The CDR3, as DNA: TGTGCCAGCAGTTCCCCCAGGGGGAGGATCGGGACCCAGTACTTC.